This TCR beta chain was sequenced for a study of blood T cell repertoires in COVID-19 (TCRdb year 2020). For the wider study: Collaborator samples came from the United States, Italy and Spain and covered acute and convalescent phases of COVID-19. Where available, HLA class I and class II types were obtained from metadata supplied by the sample provider rather than from assay-based typing. Subjects who had been exposed to COVID-19, were actively infected with it, or had recovered from it provided the deeply sampled blood TCRbeta repertoires that made up the dataset. The prospective study material was composed of cDNA or gDNA derived from T cells, B-cell-depleted T cells, or PBMCs. Samples came from the ongoing ImmuneRACE study (first 160 participants) plus 1,254 subjects from 6 global collaborators. The repertoires were released in a freely available public database intended as a resource for research on the immune response to SARS-CoV-2. The sample metadata nearly always contained a de-identified subject ID, COVID-19 status, age in years and sex.

TCRbeta CDR3 regions were amplified from genomic DNA using the immunoSEQ Assay, a bias-controlled multiplex PCR. In the source study's methods: The number of nucleated cells in each sample was estimated from the amplification of reference gene primers within the assay. To quantify the absolute abundance of each unique TCRbeta CDR3 rearrangement, sequence reads were collapsed and filtered. For each sample, productive Simpson clonality was calculated as the square root of Simpson's diversity index across productive rearrangements. Sourced from immuneACCESS, this table was stored by TCRdb with only in-frame sequences that have V and J called. A share of the clones is absent; for the studies checked, an unresolved V gene accounts for under half, and the remainder has no known explanation. V and J calls and clone size come straight from that table; D and trimming were deduced from the DNA. This sample holds around 430,000 clones; around 87% were observed only once. The top ten clones comprise roughly 9.4% of the sample.

Trimming takes 0 bases from V and 2 bases from J, and the germline ends sit 6 bases apart. Reading from cysteine to phenylalanine, the CDR3 counts 14 amino acids. Kept here is only the CDR3 DNA, which spans 42 bases and is read in frame from base 1. Per the germline V gene, SGDLS is the CDR1 and YYNGEE is the CDR2. General findings and caveats noted by the study authors: Clinical and demographic metadata were provided uncurated, with the amount varying by source and participant.

In the prospective study, participants were roughly 18 to 100 years old, resided in fewer than 25 geographic areas of the United States, and were enrolled through a virtual design. To assign participants to cohorts, the prospective study relied on clinical history that participants themselves reported in a screening survey and a study questionnaire. Recovered participants in ImmuneRACE Cohort 3 were defined as having two consecutive negative NP/OP PCR tests, clearance from a healthcare professional, or resolution of symptoms. In the prospective study, mobile phlebotomists collected whole blood, serum and a nasopharyngeal or oropharyngeal swab from each participant. Participants in the prospective study had the option to provide additional blood draws and questionnaires over an approximately 2-month period. Before DNA extraction, prospective study blood samples were shipped either frozen or at room temperature.

About this clone itself: No antigen is known for it. Base qualities are not at hand, and no much larger clone is one base apart. This sample includes further DNA sequences coding for the same CDR3.

The sequenced sample consisted of PBMCs or T cells enriched from blood (not recorded which). The sequence links TRBV9 to TRBJ1-5; the D gene identity is not certain. The source of this sequence is a woman aged 45-65 years who had recovered from COVID-19. The CDR3 reads as follows: CASSVGQGNQPQHF. At the DNA level, the sequence is TGTGCCAGCAGCGTAGGGCAGGGCAATCAGCCCCAGCATTTT.